The 9 T cell receptor beta chains given below trace back to one sample, sequenced in a study of cytomegalovirus exposure and HLA in healthy donors. Amplification used 60 Vbeta primers and 13 Jbeta primers. Method: immunoSEQ multiplex PCR; TCRdb's copy keeps in-frame clones and lacks some. The data show about 130,000 clones, 78% seen once. Sequenced input: PBMCs. These receptor sequences come from a man aged 25-40 years in good health and CMV-seropositive.

The chain is built from TRBV15 and TRBJ2-2, with TRBD2 as a possible D gene (6 bases). The V end lost 0 bases, the J end lost 5 bases, and 16 bases lay between the germline ends. CDR1 and CDR2 (germline): LNHNV, YYDKDF (reference sequence). The CDR3 sequence is 17 residues long. The CDR3 spells CATSRDPPSAGTGELFF. Written as DNA, the CDR3 is TGTGCCACCAGCAGAGATCCCCCTAGCGCCGGAACCGGGGAGCTGTTTTTT.

This clone has just a few counts. The chain recombines TRBV28 with TRBJ1-1; 7 bases are a match to TRBD1. The germline CDR1 and CDR2 sequences are MDHEN and SYDVKM. Trimming cost V 5 bases and J 3 bases; bases outside gene matches: 3. CDR3 length: 13 amino acids. CDR3: CASSHTGDTEAFF. In DNA form, the CDR3 reads TGTGCCAGCAGTCACACAGGGGACACTGAAGCTTTCTTT.

The J gene is TRBJ2-5, the V gene TRBV7-9; D unresolved. The CDR3 length is 14 residues. Germline CDR1 SEHNR, CDR2 FQNEAQ (reference sequence). V was shortened by 5 bases and J by 4 bases, with 14 bases between the two germline ends. DNA of the CDR3: TGTGCCAGCAGCCCTACGGGTCCGGTAGAGACCCAGTACTTC. Its translation is CASSPTGPVETQYF.

V usage is TRBV9 and J usage is TRBJ1-1, with a possible D match to TRBD1 (5 bases). Germline CDR1 is SGDLS and CDR2 is YYNGEE. Trimming took 3 bases from V and 8 from J, leaving 11 bases between them. This CDR3 region has 12 residues. CDR3 DNA: TGTGCCAGCAGCGATAATAGGGGAGAAGCTTTCTTT. Translation gives CASSDNRGEAFF. Full variable domain (outside the CDR3, taken from reference TRBV9 and TRBJ1-1): DSGVTQTPKHLITATGQRVTLRCSPRSGDLSVYWYQQSLDQGLQFLIQYYNGEERAKGNILERFSAQQFPDLHSELNLSSLELGDSALYFCASSDNRGEAFFGQGTRLTVV.

V usage is TRBV28 and J usage is TRBJ1-2; D ambiguous. Germline V gene sequence: CDR1 MDHEN, CDR2 SYDVKM. The CDR3 is 16 residues long. V lost 0 bases, J lost 3 bases, and 14 bases lay in between. CDR3 in amino acids: CASSLWSGEVYYGYTF. The CDR3 nucleotides are TGTGCCAGCAGTTTATGGTCCGGGGAGGTGTACTATGGCTACACCTTC.

The genes are TRBV5-1 and TRBJ1-1; tentatively, D is TRBD1 (5 bases). This CDR3 is built from 15 residues. The V end was cut by 2 bases, the J end by 1 base, with 12 bases between. Per the germline V gene, CDR1 is SGHRS and CDR2 is YFSETQ. CDR3 DNA sequence: TGCGCCAGCAGCTTTTCAGGGAACGCGAACACTGAAGCTTTCTTT. It translates to CASSFSGNANTEAFF.

The chain employs TRBV11-2 and TRBJ2-1; 8 bases agree with TRBD2. Trimming removed 4 bases from V and 13 bases from J; junction bases left unmatched: 6. CDR1 and CDR2 (germline): SGHAT, FQNNGV. The CDR3 runs to 12 residues. The DNA for the CDR3 is TGTGCCAGCAGCTCGGGGGGGACTAGACAGTTCTTC. Its protein product is CASSSGGTRQFF. Supplemented by reference TRBV11-2 and TRBJ2-1, the full variable domain reads EAGVAQSPRYKIIEKRQSVAFWCNPISGHATLYWYQQILGQGPKLLIQFQNNGVVDDSQLPKDRFSAERLKGVDSTLKIQPAKLEDSAVYLCASSSGGTRQFFGPGTRLTVL.

The rearrangement joins TRBV5-6 to TRBJ2-1; D is perhaps TRBD1 (6 bases). The CDR3 consists of 13 residues. Germline loops: CDR1 SGHDT, CDR2 YYEEEE. Trimming cost V 2 bases and J 9 bases, with 12 bases left between them. CDR3 sequence: CASSFSRGGEQFF. CDR3 bases: TGTGCCAGCAGCTTTAGCAGGGGTGGTGAGCAGTTCTTC. Supplemented by reference TRBV5-6 and TRBJ2-1, the full variable domain reads DAGVTQSPTHLIKTRGQQVTLRCSPKSGHDTVSWYQQALGQGPQFIFQYYEEEERQRGNFPDRFSGHQFPNYSSELNVNALLLGDSALYLCASSFSRGGEQFFGPGTRLTVL.

V is TRBV5-5 and J is TRBJ2-2; D may match TRBD1 or TRBD2 (6 bases each). Trimming shortened V by 4 bases and J by 3 bases, and 10 bases separated the two germline ends. This CDR3 region has 14 residues. Germline V lookup: CDR1 SGHKS, CDR2 YYEKEE (reference sequence). DNA of the CDR3: TGTGCCAGCAGCGTGGAGGGGGACACCGGGGAGCTGTTTTTT. It encodes CASSVEGDTGELFF.